A single sample is the source of the 3 T cell receptor beta chains below, sequenced in a study of blood T cell repertoires in COVID-19. Clones were sequenced by immunoSEQ multiplex PCR, and TCRdb holds only the in-frame ones, with some missing. The table has more than 95,000 clones, 70% to 90% seen once. The source material was peripheral blood. Receptor source: a human donor in a cohort sampled during active COVID-19.

The J gene is TRBJ1-6, the V gene TRBV6-1; D gene unclear. Trimming left V 2 bases short and J 7 bases short, with 6 bases between. Germline CDR1 is MNHNS and CDR2 is SASEGT. The CDR3 sequence is 13 residues long. The DNA for the CDR3 is TGTGCCAGCAGTGAACAGGCGAATTCACCCCTCCACTTT. Protein product: CASSEQANSPLHF.

The chain is built from TRBV11-3 and TRBJ2-1; TRBD2 matches 7 bases. Germline-derived CDR1 and CDR2 are SGHNT and YENEEA. Losses at the gene ends were 4 bases for V and 6 bases for J; bases not matched to a gene: 9. This CDR3 spans 15 amino acids. The CDR3 DNA sequence: TGTGCCAGCAGCTACAGCGGGACTACGCCCAATGAGCAGTTCTTC. Translating gives CASSYSGTTPNEQFF.

The CDR3 DNA reads TGTGCCAGCAGCTGGGGGAGGGAAGCTTTCTTT. Amino acids: CASSWGREAFF. The V gene is TRBV5-6, the J gene TRBJ1-1; possible D gene TRBD1, 5 bases. There are 11 residues in the CDR3. Germline assignment: CDR1 SGHDT and CDR2 YYEEEE. The V end lost 3 bases, the J end lost 8 bases, and 8 bases lay between the germline ends.